These T cell receptor beta chains were read from a single sample in a study of cytomegalovirus exposure and HLA in healthy donors. Repertoires were generated with immunoSEQ multiplex PCR, while TCRdb's copy carries only in-frame clones and drops some. Of approximately 150,000 clones listed, approximately 86% are singletons. Sequencing was performed on PBMCs. The receptors come from a man between 18 and 29 years old in good health and CMV-seropositive. Both conserved end residues are part of each CDR3. Fields, in order: clone size, J gene, D gene, V gene, CDR3 DNA, CDR3 protein. D genes are given only for firm matches. Where a row states a size, it is once, few, many or the class of an expanded clone; other rows omit it.

>NA|TRBJ1-1|TRBD1|TRBV5-1
TGCGCCAGCAGCTTGGCGGGACAGGGTTTCGCTGAAGCTTTCTTT
CASSLAGQGFAEAFF
>NA|TRBJ2-4|NA|TRBV15
TGTGCCACCAGCACCTTAGCAACTCTTGAAAACATTCAGTACTTC
CATSTLATLENIQYF
>NA|TRBJ2-6|TRBD1|TRBV9
TGTGCCAGCAGCGTACGGGACAGGGGTGGGGCCAACGTCCTGACTTTC
CASSVRDRGGANVLTF
>NA|TRBJ1-4|TRBD1|TRBV7-8
TGTGCCAGCAGCTACCGGACAGGTTGGGGTAGTGAAAAACTGTTTTTT
CASSYRTGWGSEKLFF
>few|TRBJ1-6|NA|TRBV2
TGTGCCAGCAGGCGGAGCCTTGAAATCCATTCACCCCTCCACTTT
CASRRSLEIHSPLHF
>NA|TRBJ1-2|NA|TRBV19
TGTGCCAGTAGTATTAAACAGCAGACACTGTATGGCTACACCTTC
CASSIKQQTLYGYTF
>NA|TRBJ1-3|NA|TRBV13
TGTGCCAGCAGCCCCCGGGGGATGACTATCACGGGAAACACCATATATTTT
CASSPRGMTITGNTIYF
>NA|TRBJ2-7|NA|TRBV6-5
TGTGCCAGCAGTTTAATGGGCAGTATCTCCTACGAGCAGTACTTC
CASSLMGSISYEQYF
>NA|TRBJ2-2|NA|TRBV6-6
TGTGCCAGCAGTCAGAACACCGGGGAGCTGTTTTTT
CASSQNTGELFF
>NA|TRBJ2-7|TRBD1|TRBV5-4
TGTGCCAGCAGCGTTGACAGGGGGCGGACCTACGAGCAGTACTTC
CASSVDRGRTYEQYF
>once|TRBJ1-4|TRBD1|TRBV5-4
TGTGCCAGCAGCTTGGGGCAGGGGGGTGAAAAACTGTTTTTT
CASSLGQGGEKLFF
>NA|TRBJ2-1|NA|TRBV5-1
TGCGCCAGCAGCTTGAATTTAGCGGACGTATACAATGAGCAGTTCTTC
CASSLNLADVYNEQFF
>NA|TRBJ1-6|NA|TRBV4-1
TGCGCCAGCAGCTCGCACCCGGGACGGGGGAATTCACCCCTCCACTTT
CASSSHPGRGNSPLHF
>NA|TRBJ2-2|TRBD2|TRBV27
TGTGCCAGCAGCCCATCCGGGACTAGCGCTAACACCGGGGAGCTGTTTTTT
CASSPSGTSANTGELFF
>NA|TRBJ1-4|TRBD1|TRBV6-5
TGTGCCAGCAGTTACTCGCAACAGGGGGTTGAAAAACTGTTTTTT
CASSYSQQGVEKLFF
>NA|TRBJ1-1|TRBD1|TRBV28
TGTGCCAGCAGATTGGGGACAGGGGAAGCTTTCTTT
CASRLGTGEAFF
>NA|TRBJ1-1|TRBD1|TRBV2
TGTGCCAGCACTCTACAGGGGTTGGGGGAAGCTTTCTTT
CASTLQGLGEAFF
>NA|TRBJ2-1|NA|TRBV5-6
TGTGCCAGCAGCTTGGGAGCCCAGGGGTACAATGAGCAGTTCTTC
CASSLGAQGYNEQFF